This T cell receptor beta chain was captured by sequencing in a study of CD8+CD57+ T cells in acquired aplastic anemia. It was genomic DNA that served as the template for profiling TCR beta VDJ and CDR3. TCRdb processed the reads anew with MiXCR; each CDR3 protein has one entry. The sample comprises a few hundred thousand distinct CDR3 sequences, more than 25% of which are singletons, and less than 0.85% rests with the top ten. This clonotype was seen a handful of times. Germline V gene lookup returns CDR1 SGHTA and CDR2 FQGNSA. With 0 bases removed from V and 5 bases from J, the gap between germline ends came to 10 bases. CDR3 length: 14 residues. Patients chosen for sequencing had shown CD8+CD57+ cell expansion by flow cytometry. There was no therapy given to any patient before the blood sampling took place.

Sequences were obtained from sorted CD4+, CD8+, or CD8+CD57+ T cells (not recorded which) from PBMCs. This sequence originates from a human donor with aplastic anemia. J is TRBJ2-5 and V is TRBV7-2; D may be TRBD1 or TRBD2 (6 bases each). CDR3 amino acids: CASSLALGGETQYF. CDR3 in DNA: TGTGCCAGCAGCTTAGCCCTAGGGGGGGAGACCCAGTACTTC.